The 6 T cell receptor beta chains below come from one sample, sequenced in a study of blood T cell repertoires in COVID-19. TCRdb keeps only in-frame clones here, not all; method: immunoSEQ multiplex PCR. The table lists almost 250,000 clones, 80% to 90% of them singletons. Input material: PBMCs or T cells enriched from blood (not recorded which). Receptor source: a woman aged 25 to 39 who had recovered from COVID-19.

The chain couples TRBV14 to TRBJ2-5, with 9 bases identical to TRBD1. The germline V gene encodes CDR1 SGHDN and CDR2 FVKESK. This CDR3 is 15 amino acids long. The V segment lost 0 bases and the J segment 7 bases; nucleotides outside the gene matches: 6. The CDR3 DNA reads as TGTGCCAGCAGCCAAGAAAAGGGGACAGGGTGGACCCAGTACTTC. This translates into CASSQEKGTGWTQYF.

The rearrangement joins TRBV13 to TRBJ2-7, with D uncertain. This CDR3 spans 12 amino acids. The V end lost 0 bases, the J end lost 7 bases, and 7 bases lay between the germline ends. The germline V gene encodes CDR1 PRHDT and CDR2 FYEKMQ (reference sequence). The CDR3 DNA follows: TGTGCCAGCAGCTTAGGAGAACAGGAGCAGTACTTC. Encoded protein: CASSLGEQEQYF.

This clone is a singleton in its sample. V is TRBV2 and J is TRBJ2-1, with D tentatively TRBD2 (7 bases). Germline-derived CDR1 and CDR2 are SNHLY and FYNNEI. V lost 4 bases, J lost 0 bases, and 16 bases lay in between. The CDR3 is made up of 17 amino acids. CDR3 nucleotides: TGTGCCAGCAGTGTTCTGGGAGGGGGGAGCTCCTACAATGAGCAGTTCTTC. It translates to CASSVLGGGSSYNEQFF.

The J gene is TRBJ2-5, the V gene TRBV7-2, with a weak D call TRBD2 (5 bases). CDR1 and CDR2 (germline): SGHTA, FQGNSA. The CDR3 contains 14 residues. V dropped 4 bases and J dropped 4 bases, with 13 bases sitting between them. The CDR3 loop is CASSSGGVRETQYF. Here the CDR3 DNA reads TGTGCCAGCAGCTCCGGAGGAGTTAGAGAGACCCAGTACTTC.

The chain uses TRBV19 and TRBJ1-4, with D possibly TRBD1 on 5 matching bases. Germline assignment: CDR1 LNHDA and CDR2 SQIVND (reference sequence). Trimming left V 3 bases short and J 4 bases short, with 6 bases between. The CDR3 is 13 amino acids. The CDR3 region is CASSIDSNEKLFF. CDR3 nucleotide sequence: TGTGCCAGTAGTATTGACAGTAATGAAAAACTGTTTTTT. Drawing the rest from reference TRBV19 and TRBJ1-4, the complete variable domain is DGGITQSPKYLFRKEGQNVTLSCEQNLNHDAMYWYRQDPGQGLRLIYYSQIVNDFQKGDIAEGYSVSREKKESFPLTVTSAQKNPTAFYLCASSIDSNEKLFFGSGTQLSVL.

V and J are TRBV28 and TRBJ2-1; D gene ambiguous. V was trimmed by 2 bases and J by 11 bases, leaving 13 bases between them. Germline CDR1 and CDR2: MDHEN and SYDVKM. This CDR3 is built from 13 residues. The CDR3 coding sequence is TGTGCCAGCAGTTTACCTTCGACTGGTCAGCAGTTCTTC. Translation gives CASSLPSTGQQFF.